This paragraph reports one T cell receptor beta chain. At the DNA level, this CDR3 is encoded by other sequences in the same sample as well. The data were taken from a study of cytomegalovirus exposure and HLA in healthy donors. PCR primers comprised 60 Vbeta and 13 Jbeta primers. Method: immunoSEQ multiplex PCR; TCRdb's copy keeps in-frame clones and lacks some. The data hold 150,000 to 200,000 clones, with about 82% observed a single time. CDR3 length equals 15 residues. CDR1 is SGHTA and CDR2 is FQGTGA in the germline V gene. V gave up 3 bases and J gave up 0 bases, with 9 bases separating them. The sequence was obtained from a woman between 45 and 65 years old in good health and CMV-seronegative. The gene calls are TRBV7-3 and TRBJ2-1, with a weak D call TRBD2 (5 bases). The sequenced material came from PBMCs. The CDR3 coding sequence is TGTGCCAGCAGCTTGGACTTGAGCTCCTACAATGAGCAGTTCTTC. As protein: CASSLDLSSYNEQFF.